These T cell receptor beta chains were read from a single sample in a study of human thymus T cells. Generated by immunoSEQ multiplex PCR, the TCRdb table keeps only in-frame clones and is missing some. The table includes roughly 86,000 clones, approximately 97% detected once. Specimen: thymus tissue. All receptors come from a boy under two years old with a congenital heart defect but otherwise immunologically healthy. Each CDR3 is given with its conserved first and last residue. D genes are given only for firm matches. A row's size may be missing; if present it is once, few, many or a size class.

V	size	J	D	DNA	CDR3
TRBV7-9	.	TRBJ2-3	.	TGTGCCAGCAGCTTTACAAGAGATACGCAGTATTTT	CASSFTRDTQYF
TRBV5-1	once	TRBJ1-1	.	TGCGCCAGCAGCCCACGTGGGAAGGACCTAACTGAAGCTTTCTTT	CASSPRGKDLTEAFF
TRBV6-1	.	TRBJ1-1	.	TGTGCCAGCAGTGAATTTTCTGCAGGGAGCACTGAAGCTTTCTTT	CASSEFSAGSTEAFF
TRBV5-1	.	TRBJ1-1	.	TGCGCCAGCAGCTTGGGAAGGGAAATGGGGAACACTGAAGCTTTCTTT	CASSLGREMGNTEAFF
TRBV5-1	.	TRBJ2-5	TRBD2	TGCGCCAGCAGCGTCAGACTAGCGGAGACCCAGTACTTC	CASSVRLAETQYF
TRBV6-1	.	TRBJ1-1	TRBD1	TGTGCCAGCAGTGAAGCGCTTAAAGATTGGGACAGACTAATGAACACTGAAGCTTTCTTT	CASSEALKDWDRLMNTEAFF
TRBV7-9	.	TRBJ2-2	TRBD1	TGTGCCAGCAGCTTCAGACAGGGTCACTACGGGGAGCTGTTTTTT	CASSFRQGHYGELFF
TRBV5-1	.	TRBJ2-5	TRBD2	TGCGCCAGCAGCAGACTAGCGGGACAAGAGACCCAGTACTTC	CASSRLAGQETQYF
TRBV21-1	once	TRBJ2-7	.	TGTGCCAGCACTACCGGGACAGGGGATTACGAGCAGTACTTC	CASTTGTGDYEQYF
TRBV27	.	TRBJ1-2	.	TGTGCCAGCAGTTCTATCCCTCCTGGGGGCAGGGCCTATGGCTACACCTTC	CASSSIPPGGRAYGYTF
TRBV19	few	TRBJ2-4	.	TGTGCCAGTAGTATAGATACTTTAGCCAAAAACATTCAGTACTTC	CASSIDTLAKNIQYF
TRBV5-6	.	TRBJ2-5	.	TGTGCCAGCAGCCTCTCGGGTTATCGAGAGACCCAGTACTTC	CASSLSGYRETQYF
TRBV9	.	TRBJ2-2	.	TGTGCCAGCAGCCCAAGACCCCCCGGGACAAATTACACCGGGGAGCTGTTTTTT	CASSPRPPGTNYTGELFF
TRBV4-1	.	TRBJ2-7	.	TGCGCCAGCAGCCAAGATGGGACGGGAGTCGGGAGAGACGAGCAGTACTTC	CASSQDGTGVGRDEQYF
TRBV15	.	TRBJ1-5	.	TGTGCCACCAGCAGGGAAGACGCTAGTCGAAGCAATCAGCCCCAGCATTTT	CATSREDASRSNQPQHF
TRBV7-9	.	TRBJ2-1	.	TGTGCCAGCAGCTTCGAATTCTTC	CASSFEFF
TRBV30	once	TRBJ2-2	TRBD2	TGTGCCTGGAGCGTCGGGACTAGCGAAGGGCCCGGGGAGCTGTTTTTT	CAWSVGTSEGPGELFF
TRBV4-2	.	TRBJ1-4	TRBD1	TGTGCCAGCCGGGACAGGCCCCATGAAAAACTGTTTTTT	CASRDRPHEKLFF
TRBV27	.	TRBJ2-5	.	TGTGCCAGCAGTTCAGGACTGAAAGAGACCCAGTACTTC	CASSSGLKETQYF
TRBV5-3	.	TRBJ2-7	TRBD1	TGTGCCAGGGGACAGGGGGCGGGCGAGCAGTACTTC	CARGQGAGEQYF
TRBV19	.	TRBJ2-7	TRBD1	TGTGCCAGTAGTATCTCCCGGGACAGGGGCCCCCGTCCCGTTGACGAGCAGTACTTC	CASSISRDRGPRPVDEQYF
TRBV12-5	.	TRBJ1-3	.	TGTGCTAGTGGCTTAAAACGTAGCTCTGGAAACACCATATATTTT	CASGLKRSSGNTIYF
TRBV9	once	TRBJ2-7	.	TGTGCCAGCAGCGTAGGATCCCTCTCAACCTACGAGCAGTACTTC	CASSVGSLSTYEQYF
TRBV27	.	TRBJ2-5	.	TGTGCCAGCAGCCCGTCCGGGTACCAAGAGACCCAGTACTTC	CASSPSGYQETQYF
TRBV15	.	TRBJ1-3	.	TGTGCCACCAGCAGAGATGTAGCCGGAAACACCATATATTTT	CATSRDVAGNTIYF
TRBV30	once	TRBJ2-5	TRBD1	TGTGCCTGGAGGAGGGACAGACAAGAGACCCAGTACTTC	CAWRRDRQETQYF
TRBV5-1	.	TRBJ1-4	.	TGCGCCAGCAGCTTGGTTCTAAGACAGGTTACTAATGAAAAACTGTTTTTT	CASSLVLRQVTNEKLFF
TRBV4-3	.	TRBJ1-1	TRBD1	TGCGCCAGCAGCCAAGATAGAGGTCAGGCGACAGGGGGCATGAACACTGAAGCTTTCTTT	CASSQDRGQATGGMNTEAFF
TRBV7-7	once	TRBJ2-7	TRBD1	TGTGCTAGCAGCCTAAGACAGGGGGACTACGAGCAGTACTTC	CASSLRQGDYEQYF
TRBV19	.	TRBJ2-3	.	TGTGCCAGTAGTATTCAGGACAGCACAGATACGCAGTATTTT	CASSIQDSTDTQYF
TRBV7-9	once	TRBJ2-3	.	TGTGCCAGCAGCCCGAAAGCGGCAGATACGCAGTATTTT	CASSPKAADTQYF
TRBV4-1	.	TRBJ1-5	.	TGCGCCAGCAGCTCCGGGGGGCCCGATCAGCCCCAGCATTTT	CASSSGGPDQPQHF
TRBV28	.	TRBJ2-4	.	TGTGCCAGCAGTTTTACCCCTCCGGGTAGCGCCTACCCCATTCAGTACTTC	CASSFTPPGSAYPIQYF
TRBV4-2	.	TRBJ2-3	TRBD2	TGTGCCAGCAGCCAAGGCTTTGGACTAGCGGGAGGGCCGAGCACAGATACGCAGTATTTT	CASSQGFGLAGGPSTDTQYF
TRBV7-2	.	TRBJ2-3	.	TGTGCCAGCAGCTTAGCGGGAACTAGCACAGATACGCAGTATTTT	CASSLAGTSTDTQYF
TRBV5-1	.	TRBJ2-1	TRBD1	TGCGCCAGCAGCTTGGTCGGCCCTTTCTCTGACCCCCGGGACAGGGACTCCAATGAGCAGTTCTTC	CASSLVGPFSDPRDRDSNEQFF
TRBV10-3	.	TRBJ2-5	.	TGTGCCATCGCGGTGGGTCCTATTCAAGAGACCCAGTACTTC	CAIAVGPIQETQYF
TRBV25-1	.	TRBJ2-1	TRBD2	TGTGCCAGCAGTGCCTGGGCGGGAGGTTACAATGAGCAGTTCTTC	CASSAWAGGYNEQFF
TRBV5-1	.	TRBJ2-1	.	TGCGCCAGCAGCTTGGATTGGGGGAGCTCCTACAATGAGCAGTTCTTC	CASSLDWGSSYNEQFF
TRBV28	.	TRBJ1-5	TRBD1	TGTGCCAGCAGTCTCCCGGGACAGGGGCGAGAGGGTCAGCCCCAGCATTTT	CASSLPGQGREGQPQHF
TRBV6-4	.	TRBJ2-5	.	TGTGCCAGCAGTGACGGTTGGCAAGAGACCCAGTACTTC	CASSDGWQETQYF
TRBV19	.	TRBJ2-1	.	TGTGCCAGTAAGAGAACAGCGACTTACAATGAGCAGTTCTTC	CASKRTATYNEQFF
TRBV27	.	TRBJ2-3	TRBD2	TGTGCCAGCAGTTTTAGCGGGGGGGCGAGCCCTAGTAAAGATACGCAGTATTTT	CASSFSGGASPSKDTQYF
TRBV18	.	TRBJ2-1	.	TGTGCCAGCTCACCACCGTATCCCCCGTTGTCCCACAATGAGCAGTTCTTC	CASSPPYPPLSHNEQFF
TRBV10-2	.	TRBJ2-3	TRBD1	TGCGCCAGCAGGCCGGACAGGGAAGAGAGGGATACGCAGTATTTT	CASRPDREERDTQYF
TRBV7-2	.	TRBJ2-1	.	TGTGCCAGCAGCCCTATGAAGGGGTCCTACAATGAGCAGTTCTTC	CASSPMKGSYNEQFF
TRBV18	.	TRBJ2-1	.	TGTGCCAGCTCGGCAGTCCCCTACAATGAGCAGTTCTTC	CASSAVPYNEQFF
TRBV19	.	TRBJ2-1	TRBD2	TGTGCCAGTAGTCTAGCGGGAGAAGACAATGAGCAGTTCTTC	CASSLAGEDNEQFF
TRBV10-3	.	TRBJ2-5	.	TGTGCCATCAGTGTCCCGGGGCCCCAAGAGACCCAGTACTTC	CAISVPGPQETQYF
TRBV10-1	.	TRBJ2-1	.	TGCGCCAGCAGTGAGTCGATCCTATACGGGAGCTCCTACAATGAGCAGTTCTTC	CASSESILYGSSYNEQFF
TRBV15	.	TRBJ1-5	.	TGTGCCACCAGCAGAGAAAGGGGAAATCAGCCCCAGCATTTT	CATSRERGNQPQHF
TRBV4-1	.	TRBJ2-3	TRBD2	TGCGCCAGCAGCTTTCACTACCTGACTAAGTCTAGCGGAAGCACAGATACGCAGTATTTT	CASSFHYLTKSSGSTDTQYF